One sample yielded the 32 T cell receptor beta chains listed below, sequenced in a study of control samples from healthy donors and cancer patients. TCRdb keeps only in-frame clones here, not all; method: immunoSEQ multiplex PCR. Here the sample spans 190,000 or so clones, about 93% being singletons. Input material: blood. These TCRs come from a young man in good health.

This clone occurred once. The gene calls are TRBV5-1 and TRBJ2-3, with 9 bases aligning to TRBD1. The germline V gene has CDR1 SGHRS and CDR2 YFSETQ. V lost 4 bases to trimming and J lost 6 bases; unmatched junction nucleotides: 6. There are 14 residues in the CDR3. CDR3 sequence reads: CASSTGQGRDTQYF. The CDR3 nucleotides are TGCGCCAGCAGCACCGGACAGGGGAGGGATACGCAGTATTTT.

J is TRBJ2-7 and V is TRBV3-1 (or the pseudogene TRBV3-2); D is undetermined. V gave up 4 bases and J gave up 4 bases, with 14 bases separating them. Germline V gene data show CDR1 as LGHDT and CDR2 as YNNKEL (reference sequence). The CDR3 is 14 residues long. CDR3 region: CASSPQYAEYEQYF. The CDR3 coding sequence is TGTGCCAGCAGCCCACAATACGCCGAATACGAGCAGTACTTC.

V usage is TRBV21-1 and J usage is TRBJ2-6. TRBV21-1 is listed as a pseudogene. The CDR3 has 18 amino acids. CDR3 amino acids: CASSKSRRTDSGANVLTF. The CDR3 DNA follows: TGTGCCAGCAGCAAATCGCGCCGGACGGACTCTGGGGCCAACGTCCTGACTTTC.

This clone was recorded a few times. This chain joins TRBV25-1 and TRBJ1-1, with D possibly matching TRBD1 (6 bases). Per the germline V gene, CDR1 is MGHDK and CDR2 is SYGVNS. CDR3 size: 12 residues. Trimming shortened V by 6 bases and J by 10 bases, and 15 bases separated the two germline ends. The CDR3 DNA sequence: TGTGCCAGCAGGAAACAGGGAACGGTAGCTTTCTTT. Translation gives CASRKQGTVAFF.

The rearrangement joins TRBV5-1 to TRBJ1-4, with 9 bases that match TRBD1. This CDR3 is 16 amino acids long. The V gene end was trimmed by 3 bases and the J gene end by 5 bases; junction bases not matched to a gene: 8. CDR1 SGHRS and CDR2 YFSETQ come from the germline V gene. CDR3 residues: CASSSTAGTGNEKLFF. CDR3 nucleotides: TGCGCCAGCAGCTCGACGGCCGGGACAGGGAATGAAAAACTGTTTTTT.

This chain links TRBV9 with TRBJ2-2; unclear D gene. Germline-derived CDR1 and CDR2 are SGDLS and YYNGEE. V gave up 0 bases and J gave up 6 bases, with 6 bases separating them. The CDR3 runs to 13 residues. The CDR3 here is CASSVATPGELFF. CDR3 bases: TGTGCCAGCAGCGTAGCAACCCCCGGGGAGCTGTTTTTT.

Only a few counts were recorded for this clone. The chain links TRBV4-1 to TRBJ1-2; no definite D call. Between the trimmed V and J ends, which lost 4 bases and 7 bases, there was a span of 16 bases. CDR1 is MGHRA and CDR2 is YSYEKL in the germline V gene. This CDR3 has 14 residues. The CDR3 spells CASSPLEDVGGYTF. Here the CDR3 DNA reads TGCGCCAGCAGCCCCCTGGAGGATGTGGGTGGCTACACCTTC.

For this clone: Within the sample, other DNA sequences also encode this same CDR3. The rearrangement joins TRBV18 to TRBJ2-7, with a tentative D call TRBD2 (6 bases). Trimming shortened V by 4 bases and J by 3 bases, and 16 bases separated the two germline ends. CDR1 and CDR2 (germline): KGHSH, LQKENI. This CDR3 spans 15 amino acids. DNA of the CDR3: TGTGCCAGCTCACGGGATAGCGGAACTTTCTACGAGCAGTACTTC. As protein: CASSRDSGTFYEQYF.

This clone was counted a single time. V is TRBV18 and J is TRBJ2-7; 8 bases are shared with TRBD1. The CDR3 runs to 15 residues. Per germline, CDR1 KGHSH and CDR2 LQKENI. V lost 2 bases and J lost 2; bases outside the gene matches: 5. The chain's CDR3 is CASSPSVQGAYEQYF. CDR3 in DNA: TGTGCCAGCTCACCAAGCGTACAGGGGGCCTACGAGCAGTACTTC.

The chain recombines TRBV18 with TRBJ2-3; D might be TRBD1 (6 bases). Per the germline V gene, CDR1 is KGHSH and CDR2 is LQKENI. The germline V and J ends were trimmed by 5 bases and 3 bases, with 12 bases remaining between them. The CDR3 covers 14 residues. The CDR3 nucleotides are TGTGCCAGCTCAGCTCTACAGGGAACAGATACGCAGTATTTT. Protein product: CASSALQGTDTQYF.

The chain couples TRBV18 to TRBJ1-4, with D perhaps matching TRBD1 (6 bases). Trimming left V 4 bases short and J 3 bases short, with 12 bases between. Germline V gives CDR1 KGHSH, CDR2 LQKENI. This CDR3 comprises 15 residues. CDR3 sequence: CASSHKDSANEKLFF. The CDR3 coding sequence is TGTGCCAGCTCACACAAGGACAGCGCTAATGAAAAACTGTTTTTT.

V gene TRBV18 combines with J gene TRBJ1-2; D not resolved. Trimming cost V 0 bases and J 0 bases, with 11 bases left between them. CDR1 is KGHSH, CDR2 LQKENI, per germline. This CDR3 is 16 amino acids long. CDR3 DNA: TGTGCCAGCTCACCACCCGCCCAGGCTTCTAACTATGGCTACACCTTC. This sequence encodes CASSPPAQASNYGYTF. The variable domain in full, completed from reference TRBV18 and TRBJ1-2, reads NAGVMQNPRHLVRRRGQEARLRCSPMKGHSHVYWYRQLPEEGLKFMVYLQKENIIDESGMPKERFSAEFPKEGPSILRIQQVVRGDSAAYFCASSPPAQASNYGYTFGSGTRLTVV.

This clone was seen only once. The chain is built from TRBV11-2 and TRBJ2-4; weak D call: TRBD1 (5 bases). The CDR3 consists of 14 residues. V was trimmed by 3 bases and J by 9 bases, leaving 15 bases between them. Germline assignment: CDR1 SGHAT and CDR2 FQNNGV. CDR3 protein: CASSFRQPDPIQYF. The CDR3 DNA sequence: TGTGCCAGCAGCTTCCGACAGCCGGACCCCATTCAGTACTTC.

On this clone itself: At one end the junction does not follow the germline gene, possibly because of a read error. The chain recombines TRBV28 with TRBJ1-1, with 10 bases matching TRBD1. The germline CDR1 and CDR2 sequences are MDHEN and SYDVKM. The CDR3 has 15 amino acids. The CDR3 here is CANSLGDRGYTEAFF. For the CDR3, the DNA is TGTGCCAACAGTTTGGGGGACAGGGGATACACTGAAGCTTTCTTT.

This clone was seen a single time. The genes are TRBV3-1 (or the pseudogene TRBV3-2) and TRBJ1-1; weak D call: TRBD1 (5 bases). Germline assignment: CDR1 LGHDT and CDR2 YNNKEL (reference sequence). With 4 bases removed from V and 1 base from J, the gap between germline ends came to 13 bases. This CDR3 is 15 amino acids long. This CDR3 reads CASSRPQGWNTEAFF. In DNA form, the CDR3 reads TGTGCCAGCAGCCGACCCCAGGGTTGGAACACTGAAGCTTTCTTT.

Concerning this clone itself: The conserved final phenylalanine or tryptophan is absent from the CDR3, which likely points to a read error. Because the CDR3's place on the DNA is in doubt, the DNA is left out and the CDR3 is given as listed by TCRdb. This chain links TRBV5-1 with TRBJ2-3. 11 amino acids form the CDR3, both terminal residues included. Germline V gene lookup returns CDR1 SGHRS and CDR2 YFSETQ. CDR3 loop: CASSLGERCEV.

The chain couples TRBV5-1 to TRBJ2-1, with 12 nucleotides matching TRBD2. This CDR3 contains 18 residues. The ends lost 1 base at V and 5 bases at J; junction bases unmatched: 10. The germline V gene encodes CDR1 SGHRS and CDR2 YFSETQ. The CDR3 loop is CASSLRLAGVGVHNEQFF. CDR3 DNA: TGCGCCAGCAGCTTGAGACTAGCGGGGGTTGGAGTTCACAATGAGCAGTTCTTC.

The rearrangement uses TRBV7-2 and TRBJ2-4; no clear D gene. Trimming shortened V by 1 base and J by 7 bases, and 11 bases separated the two germline ends. Germline-derived CDR1 and CDR2 are SGHTA and FQGNSA. The CDR3 is made up of 14 amino acids. CDR3 region: CASSLVSAGNIQYF. In DNA form, the CDR3 reads TGTGCCAGCAGCTTAGTCTCGGCAGGTAACATTCAGTACTTC.

This chain connects TRBV5-1 to TRBJ1-6, with TRBD1 matching 9 bases. The CDR3 runs 15 residues. Germline trimming cut 0 bases from V and 10 bases from J; bases unmatched to any gene: 5. Germline V gene data show CDR1 as SGHRS and CDR2 as YFSETQ. CDR3 loop: CASSLGGQGRSPLHF. CDR3 DNA: TGCGCCAGCAGCTTGGGTGGACAGGGGAGGTCACCCCTCCACTTT.

The chain uses TRBV11-2 and TRBJ2-7; 7 nucleotides agree with TRBD1. V dropped 0 bases and J dropped 5; count of bases not matched to a gene: 7. The V gene's germline CDR1 is SGHAT and CDR2 FQNNGV. The CDR3 loop spans 15 amino acids. CDR3 protein: CASSLELARGNEQYF. DNA for the CDR3: TGTGCCAGCAGCTTAGAATTGGCCAGGGGGAACGAGCAGTACTTC. Variable domain in full (rest from reference TRBV11-2 and TRBJ2-7): EAGVAQSPRYKIIEKRQSVAFWCNPISGHATLYWYQQILGQGPKLLIQFQNNGVVDDSQLPKDRFSAERLKGVDSTLKIQPAKLEDSAVYLCASSLELARGNEQYFGPGTRLTVT.

The CDR3 loop is CASSDWAKQYF. CDR3 sequence (DNA): TGCGCCAGCAGTGACTGGGCGAAGCAGTACTTC. The chain recombines TRBV10-1 with TRBJ2-7; the D is unclear. The CDR3 totals 11 residues. Trimming removed 3 bases from V and 8 bases from J, with 8 bases in between. Germline V CDR1 and CDR2: WNHNN, SYGVQD (reference sequence).

V gene TRBV6-5 combines with J gene TRBJ1-4; D not resolved. Trimming cost V 0 bases and J 9 bases, with 11 bases left between them. The germline V gene has CDR1 MNHEY and CDR2 SVGAGI. The CDR3 has 14 residues. CDR3 residues: CASSYSSDLQKLFF. The CDR3, as DNA: TGTGCCAGCAGTTACTCCTCCGACCTGCAAAAACTGTTTTTT.

The J gene is TRBJ1-1, the V gene TRBV7-2; D gene ambiguous. Trimming took 1 base from V and 0 from J, leaving 9 bases between them. CDR3 length: 15 residues. Germline V gene sequence: CDR1 SGHTA, CDR2 FQGNSA. CDR3 residues: CASSLVPGMNTEAFF. In DNA, the CDR3 is TGTGCCAGCAGCTTAGTTCCGGGAATGAACACTGAAGCTTTCTTT.

The chain carries TRBV18 and TRBJ2-3; D gene unclear. The germline V gene has CDR1 KGHSH and CDR2 LQKENI. The CDR3 is 14 residues long. Trimming pared 2 bases from V and 6 bases from J, leaving 12 bases between. CDR3 loop: CASSPLRYTDTQYF. In nucleotides, the CDR3 is TGTGCCAGCTCACCATTGCGGTACACCGATACGCAGTATTTT.

The chain is built from TRBV4-2 and TRBJ1-3; a possible D gene is TRBD1 (5 bases). This CDR3 region has 15 residues. V dropped 2 bases and J dropped 4 bases, with 12 bases sitting between them. Germline CDR1 reads LGHNA; CDR2 reads YNFKEQ. CDR3 nucleotides: TGTGCCAGCAGCCAAATCGGGACGGACGGAAACACCATATATTTT. It codes for CASSQIGTDGNTIYF.

This clone has a handful of counts. The chain links TRBV4-1 to TRBJ2-7, with a possible D match to TRBD2 (6 bases). V was pared by 1 base and J by 3 bases, with 19 bases between. This CDR3 comprises 17 residues. In germline, CDR1 is MGHRA, CDR2 YSYEKL. The CDR3 bases are TGCGCCAGCAGCCAAGTTTCCGGCGGGGCAGAGTACTACGAGCAGTACTTC. Amino acids: CASSQVSGGAEYYEQYF.

The V and J genes are TRBV11-2 and TRBJ2-4, with TRBD2 matching 7 bases. The CDR3 totals 16 residues. Germline V gives CDR1 SGHAT, CDR2 FQNNGV. With 3 bases clipped from V and 7 bases from J, the junction kept 12 bases outside the gene matches. CDR3 sequence (DNA): TGTGCCAGCAGCTTCACCGTGACTAGCCCACAGAACATTCAGTACTTC. Amino acids: CASSFTVTSPQNIQYF.

The chain employs TRBV10-3 and TRBJ1-6; unclear D gene. The CDR3 spans 14 residues. Germline loops: CDR1 ENHRY, CDR2 SYGVKD. Trimming pared 6 bases from V and 5 bases from J, leaving 11 bases between. CDR3 sequence (DNA): TGTGCCATCAGAAGTCCACTCGATAATTCACCCCTCCACTTT. Protein sequence: CAIRSPLDNSPLHF.

The chain recombines TRBV18 with TRBJ2-1; D possibly corresponds to TRBD2 (5 bases). The germline CDR1 and CDR2 sequences are KGHSH and LQKENI. CDR3 size: 12 residues. Trimming removed 3 bases from V and 12 bases from J, with 12 bases in between. The CDR3 reads CASSPGGLAQFF. The CDR3 bases are TGTGCCAGCTCACCGGGCGGGCTTGCGCAGTTCTTC.

This chain joins TRBV7-8 and TRBJ1-6; 10 bases map to TRBD1. V shed 5 bases and J 7 bases; nucleotides not matched to a gene: 5. In germline, CDR1 is SGHVS, CDR2 FQNEAQ. The CDR3 is made up of 15 amino acids. The CDR3 region is CASSRTGGGNSPLHF. The DNA for the CDR3 is TGTGCCAGCAGCCGGACAGGGGGTGGGAATTCACCCCTCCACTTT.

The chain couples TRBV4-1 to TRBJ2-5, with D maybe TRBD2 (5 bases). Between the trimmed V and J ends, which lost 4 bases and 3 bases, there was a span of 18 bases. In germline, CDR1 is MGHRA, CDR2 YSYEKL. The CDR3 is made up of 16 amino acids. The CDR3 DNA sequence: TGCGCCAGCAGCCGGGAGCCGTGGACCGCCAAAGAGACCCAGTACTTC. This encodes CASSREPWTAKETQYF.

The chain employs TRBV2 and TRBJ1-1; perhaps TRBD1 as D (6 bases). V lost 7 bases, J lost 0 bases, and 18 bases lay in between. From germline, CDR1 is SNHLY and CDR2 FYNNEI. The length of the CDR3 is 16 residues. The CDR3 sequence is CASKANWGAMNTEAFF. The CDR3 nucleotides read TGTGCCAGCAAGGCAAACTGGGGGGCGATGAACACTGAAGCTTTCTTT.